This is a list of T cell receptor beta chains from one sample in a study of regulatory T cells in long-lasting Graves disease. TCRdb re-called the multiplex PCR reads with MiXCR, one entry per CDR3 protein. This table has 530,000 or so distinct CDR3 sequences, about 16% appearing once. These data were also reused for a study on T cells in Graves' hyperthyroidism and ophthalmopathy.

The sample was peripheral blood mononuclear cells (PBMCs), taken at new diagnosis, from a patient treated with antithyroid drugs. The receptor source for this set is a man aged 18 to 29 with Graves disease. Each CDR3 is given with its conserved first and last residue. The order of the fields is D gene, V gene, clone size, J gene, CDR3 DNA, CDR3 protein. A D gene is named only where the DNA matches it firmly. Part of the rows lack a size; the others show once, few, many or a class for expanded clones.

>-|TRBV5-1|few|TRBJ2-7
TGCGCCAGCAGCTCATACCCGACGGCCTACGAGCAGTACTTC
CASSSYPTAYEQYF
>-|TRBV28|many|TRBJ2-5
TGTGCCAGCGGCACAGAGTACCAAGAGACCCAGTACTTC
CASGTEYQETQYF
>-|TRBV29-1|-|TRBJ1-4
TGCAGCGTTGAGGGGGGCAGGGCTAATGAAAAACTGTTTTTT
CSVEGGRANEKLFF
>TRBD1|TRBV28|-|TRBJ1-2
TGTGCCAGCAGTGGGACAGGGTTTATGTGGGGGTATGGCTACACCTTC
CASSGTGFMWGYGYTF
>-|TRBV11-2|-|TRBJ2-7
TGTGCCAGCAGCATCCTCTACGAGCAGTACTTC
CASSILYEQYF
>-|TRBV5-1|many|TRBJ2-2
TGCGCCAGCAGCATCGCGGAACAGAACACCGGGGAGCTGTTTTTT
CASSIAEQNTGELFF
>-|TRBV9|few|TRBJ1-1
TGTGCCAGCAGCGCCCAACAGGGCCTGAACACTGAAGCTTTCTTT
CASSAQQGLNTEAFF
>-|TRBV20-1|many|TRBJ2-7
TGCAGTGCTAGAGATCCAGGGAGGTACGAGCAGTACTTC
CSARDPGRYEQYF
>TRBD2|TRBV7-9|few|TRBJ2-1
TGTGCCAGCAGCTTAGCGCTCCGGGGCGGGAGGGCCTACAATGAGCAGTTCTTC
CASSLALRGGRAYNEQFF
>-|TRBV20-1|-|TRBJ2-5
TGCAGTGCTATGGCCCGGGCACAAGAGACCCAGTACTTC
CSAMARAQETQYF
>TRBD2|TRBV27|many|TRBJ2-3
TGTGCCAGCAGAGTACTAGCGGGAGGGCAAGATACGCAGTATTTT
CASRVLAGGQDTQYF
>-|TRBV30|many|TRBJ2-7
TGTGCCCGGTCAGGGGGCGGGAGCTCCTACGAGCAGTACTTC
CARSGGGSSYEQYF
>-|TRBV9|few|TRBJ2-3
TGTGCCAGCAGCGTAGGGAGGGACGGAGTCACAGATACGCAGTATTTT
CASSVGRDGVTDTQYF
>-|TRBV5-6|-|TRBJ2-2
TGTGCCAGCAGCTTGGGGGATGCACTCGGGGAGCTGTTTTTT
CASSLGDALGELFF
>-|TRBV29-1|few|TRBJ2-5
TGCAGCGTTGAATTGACAGGGAGGGTGACCCAGTACTTC
CSVELTGRVTQYF
>-|TRBV20-1|few|TRBJ1-6
TGCAGTGCTAGTCCCGGGTTGGGGTCACCCCTCCACTTT
CSASPGLGSPLHF
>TRBD1|TRBV12-3/TRBV12-4|few|TRBJ1-4
TGTGCCAGCAGCCGGGACAGGGGTGCGGCTAATGAAAAACTGTTTTTT
CASSRDRGAANEKLFF
>-|TRBV4-1|once|TRBJ1-2
TGCGCCAGCAGAGGGCCGGCCCTCGGGGGCTACACCTTC
CASRGPALGGYTF
>TRBD2|TRBV9|-|TRBJ2-5
TGTGCCAGCACTCCTAGCGGGAGGGCCCTCGGGTCCCTAGAGACCCAGTACTTC
CASTPSGRALGSLETQYF
>TRBD2|TRBV20-1|many|TRBJ2-7
TGCAGTGCTGGGGCCGGGGGGGCCGGCGAGCAGTACTTC
CSAGAGGAGEQYF
>TRBD1|TRBV20-1|-|TRBJ2-7
TGCAGTGTTAGAGGACAGGGCTACGAGCAGCACTTC
CSVRGQGYEQHF
>-|TRBV19|-|TRBJ2-1
TGTGCCAGTAGTCCCCGACGCGCTAACGGCTATGAGCAGTTCTTC
CASSPRRANGYEQFF
>-|TRBV20-1|many|TRBJ1-1
TGCAGTGCCCGTCAGGGAATTCTAGGCACTGAAGCTTTCTTT
CSARQGILGTEAFF
>-|TRBV12-3/TRBV12-4|many|TRBJ2-3
TGTGCCAGCAGTTTCCTGGGACCAGATACGCAGTATTTT
CASSFLGPDTQYF
>-|TRBV5-4|-|TRBJ2-7
TGTGCCAGCAGCTTGGCGGCCACTTCATACGAGCAGTACTTC
CASSLAATSYEQYF
>TRBD2|TRBV6-2/TRBV6-3|-|TRBJ2-1
TGTGCCAGCAGTTCGGGACTAGCGGAGTGGGAGGGGGGCGGTCTTGATGAGCAGTTCTTC
CASSSGLAEWEGGGLDEQFF
>TRBD2|TRBV20-1|many|TRBJ2-5
TGCAGTGCTAGAGAGGCTAGCGGGAGTGAGACCCAGTACTTC
CSAREASGSETQYF
>-|TRBV20-1|-|TRBJ2-7
TGCAGTGCTAGAGGACTGCAGGACTCCTACGAGCAGTACTTC
CSARGLQDSYEQYF
>TRBD2|TRBV19|-|TRBJ2-1
TGTGCCAGTAGTAATCAGGGAGCGGGGCTATACAATGAGCAGTTCTTC
CASSNQGAGLYNEQFF
>TRBD1|TRBV5-6|-|TRBJ1-5
TGTGCCAGCAGCTTGACAGGGGGGGGAGACAATCAGCCCCAGCATTTT
CASSLTGGGDNQPQHF
>TRBD1|TRBV28|many|TRBJ1-2
TGTGCCAGCACCGACAGGGTCTTTGGCTACACCTTC
CASTDRVFGYTF
>-|TRBV12-3/TRBV12-4|many|TRBJ1-6
TGTGCCAGCAGTTTAGCGGGCGAGGCATATTCACCCCTCCACTTT
CASSLAGEAYSPLHF
>TRBD2|TRBV5-6|-|TRBJ2-2
TGTGCCAGCAGCTTGATTAGTAGCGGGAGTCGTGGTACCGGGGAGCTGTTTTTT
CASSLISSGSRGTGELFF
>TRBD1|TRBV6-2/TRBV6-3|many|TRBJ2-2
TGTGCCAGCGGACCGACAGGGAATCCGAACACCGGGGAGCTGTTTTTT
CASGPTGNPNTGELFF
>-|TRBV7-8|many|TRBJ1-4
TGTGCCAGCAGCTCCCCCGGGGGTCCTAATGAAAAACTGTTTTTT
CASSSPGGPNEKLFF
>-|TRBV28|few|TRBJ2-7
TGTGCCAGCAGTTTATTGGGCAGGGTTTACGAGCAGTACTTC
CASSLLGRVYEQYF
>-|TRBV10-3|few|TRBJ2-2
TGTGCCATCACCCCATCCGGCGACACCGGGGAGCTGTTTTTT
CAITPSGDTGELFF
>TRBD1|TRBV9|-|TRBJ2-7
TGTGCCAGCAGCGTAGCGTCCAAAGTCTCCCGGGACAGCCTCGGGGAGCAGTACTTC
CASSVASKVSRDSLGEQYF
>-|TRBV30|-|TRBJ1-5
TGTGCCTGGAGTAGGTCACCGGGGTCTAGCAATCAGCCCCAGCATTTT
CAWSRSPGSSNQPQHF
>-|TRBV28|many|TRBJ2-1
TGTGCCAGCAGTTTATGGGCTCGGTCTGGGCAGAAAGATTACAATGAGCAGTTCTTC
CASSLWARSGQKDYNEQFF